This TCR beta chain was sequenced during a study of T cells in Graves' hyperthyroidism and ophthalmopathy. Findings and limits, study-wide: Ophthalmopathy was identified by the model a median about 6.4 months ahead of onset.

RNA transcripts yielded amplified TCR beta CDR3 regions. First-round RT-PCR targeting the TCR CDR3 was performed with the HTBI primer set. One entry per CDR3 protein results from TCRdb running MiXCR on the multiplex PCR reads. The data contain about 260,000 distinct CDR3 sequences, about 20% of them singletons. This clonotype was observed a few times. Antigen unknown. There are 14 residues in the CDR3. Germline assignment: CDR1 MNHNS and CDR2 SASEGT. Deletions cut 7 bases from V and 4 bases from J, with 16 bases between. V gene TRBV6-1 combines with J gene TRBJ1-2; D possibly corresponds to TRBD1 (5 bases). The sequencing input was blood. The TCR originated in a man aged 25-40 years with Graves' ophthalmopathy. The CDR3 region is CASNPGGLSYGYTF. DNA for the CDR3: TGTGCCAGCAATCCGGGGGGGTTATCCTATGGCTACACCTTC.